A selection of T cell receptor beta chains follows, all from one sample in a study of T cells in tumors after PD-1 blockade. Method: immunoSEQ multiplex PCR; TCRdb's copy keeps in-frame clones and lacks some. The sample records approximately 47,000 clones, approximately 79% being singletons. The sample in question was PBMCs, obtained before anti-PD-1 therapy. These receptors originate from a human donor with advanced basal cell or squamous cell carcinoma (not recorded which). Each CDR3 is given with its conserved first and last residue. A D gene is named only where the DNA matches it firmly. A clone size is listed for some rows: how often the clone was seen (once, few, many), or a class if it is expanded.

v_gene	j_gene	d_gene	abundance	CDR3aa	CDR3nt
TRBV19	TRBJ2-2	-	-	CASSIGGAIFPTGELFF	TGTGCCAGTAGTATAGGGGGGGCAATTTTCCCCACCGGGGAGCTGTTTTTT
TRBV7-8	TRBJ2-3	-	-	CASSSLSSTDTQYF	TGTGCCAGCAGCTCACTTTCTAGCACAGATACGCAGTATTTT
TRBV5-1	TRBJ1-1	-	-	CASSLDPGYPEAFF	TGCGCCAGCAGCTTGGACCCAGGGTACCCTGAAGCTTTCTTT
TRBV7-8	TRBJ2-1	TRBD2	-	CASSLLAGYNEQFF	TGTGCCAGCAGCTTACTAGCGGGATACAATGAGCAGTTCTTC
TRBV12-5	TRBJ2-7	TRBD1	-	CASGPGGPYEQYF	TGTGCTAGTGGCCCAGGGGGCCCCTACGAGCAGTACTTC
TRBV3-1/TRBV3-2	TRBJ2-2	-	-	CASSDGGELFF	TGTGCCAGCAGCGACGGAGGGGAGCTGTTTTTT
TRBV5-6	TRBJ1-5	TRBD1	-	CASSYGQGDQPQHF	TGTGCCAGCAGCTATGGACAGGGAGATCAGCCCCAGCATTTT
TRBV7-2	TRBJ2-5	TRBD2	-	CASSIRTSELETQYF	TGTGCCAGCAGCATACGGACTAGCGAATTGGAGACCCAGTACTTC
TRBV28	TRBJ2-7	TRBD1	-	CASSPMTGAPLEQYF	TGTGCCAGCAGTCCCATGACAGGGGCCCCCCTCGAGCAGTACTTC
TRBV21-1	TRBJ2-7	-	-	CASSNSRNREVGEQYF	TGTGCCAGCAGCAACAGTAGAAACAGGGAGGTAGGAGAGCAGTACTTC
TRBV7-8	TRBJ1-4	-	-	CASSLGGGIQVATNEKLFF	TGTGCCAGCAGCTTAGGAGGAGGGATTCAGGTTGCAACTAATGAAAAACTGTTTTTT
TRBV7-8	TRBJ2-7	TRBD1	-	CASSHPSPQGDWEQYF	TGTGCCAGCAGTCACCCATCTCCCCAGGGGGATTGGGAGCAGTACTTC
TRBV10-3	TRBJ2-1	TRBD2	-	CAISAPGGGYNEQFF	TGTGCCATCAGTGCTCCGGGAGGGGGATACAATGAGCAGTTCTTC
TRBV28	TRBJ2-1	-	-	CASSLGQAGHNEQFF	TGTGCCAGCAGTTTAGGGCAAGCGGGCCACAATGAGCAGTTCTTC
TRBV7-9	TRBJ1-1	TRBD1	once	CATSGDRGAEAFF	TGTGCCACCTCGGGGGACAGGGGGGCTGAAGCTTTCTTT
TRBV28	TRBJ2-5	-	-	CASSFGSGSAETQYF	TGTGCCAGCAGTTTCGGCAGCGGATCGGCAGAGACCCAGTACTTC
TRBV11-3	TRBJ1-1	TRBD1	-	CASSLGITGQSNTEAFF	TGTGCCAGCAGCTTAGGCATAACGGGACAGAGTAACACTGAAGCTTTCTTT
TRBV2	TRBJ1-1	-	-	CASGGEGITEAFF	TGTGCCAGCGGGGGTGAAGGGATCACTGAAGCTTTCTTT
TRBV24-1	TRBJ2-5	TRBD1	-	CATSALGTGEQETQYF	TGTGCCACCAGTGCCCTCGGGACAGGGGAGCAAGAGACCCAGTACTTC
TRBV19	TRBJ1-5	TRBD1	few	CASSQGGRNQPQHF	TGTGCCAGTAGCCAGGGGGGCCGCAATCAGCCCCAGCATTTT
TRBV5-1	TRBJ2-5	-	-	CASSLEPGGFETQYF	TGCGCCAGCAGCTTGGAGCCAGGGGGGTTCGAGACCCAGTACTTC
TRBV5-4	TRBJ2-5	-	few	CASTRDLQETQYF	TGTGCCAGCACCCGGGACTTACAAGAGACCCAGTACTTC
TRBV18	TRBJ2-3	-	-	CASSPSSDTQYF	TGTGCCAGCTCCCCCTCTTCAGATACGCAGTATTTT
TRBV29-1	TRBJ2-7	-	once	CSVEDHDSPSYEQYF	TGCAGCGTTGAAGATCACGACTCTCCCTCCTACGAGCAGTACTTC
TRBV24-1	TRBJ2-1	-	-	CATSDPGRPSYNEQFF	TGTGCCACCAGTGACCCGGGACGGCCCTCCTACAATGAGCAGTTCTTC
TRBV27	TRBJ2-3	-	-	CASSPGSQGATDTQYF	TGTGCCAGCAGTCCGGGATCTCAGGGCGCCACAGATACGCAGTATTTT
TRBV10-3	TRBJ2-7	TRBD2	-	CAVQPGLEGTYEQYF	TGTGCCGTCCAACCTGGACTAGAGGGTACCTACGAGCAGTACTTC
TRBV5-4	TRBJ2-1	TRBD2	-	CASSTERGGNNEQFF	TGTGCCAGCAGCACTGAGCGGGGGGGAAACAATGAGCAGTTCTTC
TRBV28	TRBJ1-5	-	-	CASRTPGHNNQPQHF	TGTGCCAGCAGGACGCCGGGACATAACAATCAGCCCCAGCATTTT
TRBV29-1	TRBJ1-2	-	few	CSVEEEAGANYGYTF	TGCAGCGTTGAAGAAGAGGCAGGAGCTAACTATGGCTACACCTTC
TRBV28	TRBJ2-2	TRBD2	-	CASSLLREFTGELFF	TGTGCCAGCAGTTTGTTGCGGGAGTTCACCGGGGAGCTGTTTTTT
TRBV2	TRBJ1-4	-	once	CASMGGYEKLFF	TGTGCCAGCATGGGAGGTTATGAAAAACTGTTTTTT
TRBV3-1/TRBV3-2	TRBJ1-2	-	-	CASSQDALYYGYTF	TGTGCCAGCAGCCAAGATGCTCTTTACTATGGCTACACCTTC
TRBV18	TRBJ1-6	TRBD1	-	CASSPQGANSPLHF	TGTGCCAGCTCACCACAGGGGGCTAATTCACCCCTCCACTTT
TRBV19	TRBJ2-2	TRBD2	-	CASSILTGTSGSTGELFF	TGTGCCAGTAGTATCCTCACGGGGACTAGCGGGAGTACCGGGGAGCTGTTTTTT
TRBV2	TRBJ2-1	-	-	CASRGSGNPNNEQFF	TGTGCCAGCAGGGGTAGCGGAAATCCAAACAATGAGCAGTTCTTC
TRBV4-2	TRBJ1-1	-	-	CASRDSGHVNTEAFF	TGTGCCAGCAGAGACTCCGGGCACGTGAACACTGAAGCTTTCTTT
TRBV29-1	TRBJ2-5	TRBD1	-	CSVKTGGAGETQYF	TGCAGCGTAAAGACAGGGGGGGCCGGGGAGACCCAGTACTTC
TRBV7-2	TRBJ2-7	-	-	CASSLPGRSGEQYF	TGTGCCAGCAGCCTGCCGGGAAGGTCCGGAGAGCAGTACTTC
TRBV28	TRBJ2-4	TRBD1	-	CASSLPRGQGGDIQYF	TGTGCCAGCAGTTTACCTCGGGGACAGGGCGGAGACATTCAGTACTTC
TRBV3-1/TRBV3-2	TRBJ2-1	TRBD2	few	CASSPSGRPQFF	TGTGCCAGCAGCCCCAGCGGGAGGCCGCAGTTCTTC
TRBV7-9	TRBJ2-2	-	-	CASSLLQTGELFF	TGTGCCAGCAGCTTATTACAGACCGGGGAGCTGTTTTTT
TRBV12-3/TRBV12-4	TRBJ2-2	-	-	CASSLWGHGELFF	TGTGCCAGCAGCCTATGGGGTCATGGGGAGCTGTTTTTT
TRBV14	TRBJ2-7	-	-	CASSQWAAYEQYF	TGTGCCAGCAGCCAATGGGCAGCCTACGAGCAGTACTTC
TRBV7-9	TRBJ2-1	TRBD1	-	CASSFAGTGYYNEQFF	TGTGCCAGCAGCTTTGCCGGGACAGGATACTACAATGAGCAGTTCTTC
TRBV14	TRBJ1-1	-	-	CASSQERRQEAFF	TGTGCCAGCAGCCAAGAAAGACGGCAGGAAGCTTTCTTT
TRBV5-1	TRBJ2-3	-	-	CASSLGHGAVETQYF	TGCGCCAGCAGCTTGGGTCACGGCGCGGTGGAAACGCAGTATTTT
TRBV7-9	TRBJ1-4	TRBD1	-	CASSLGDRGNEKLFF	TGTGCCAGCAGCTTAGGGGACAGGGGTAATGAAAAACTGTTTTTT
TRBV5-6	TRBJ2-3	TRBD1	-	CASIPGQGASDTQYF	TGTGCCAGCATTCCGGGACAGGGGGCATCAGATACGCAGTATTTT
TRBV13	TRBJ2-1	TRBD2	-	CASSLGTSGRTRGQFF	TGTGCCAGCAGCTTAGGCACTAGCGGGAGAACCCGGGGGCAGTTCTTC
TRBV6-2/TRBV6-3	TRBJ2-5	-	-	CASSWRGRRQATQYF	TGTGCCAGCAGTTGGCGGGGTCGACGACAAGCAACCCAGTACTTC
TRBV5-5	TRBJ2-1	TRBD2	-	CASSIGLAGLLGEQFF	TGTGCCAGCAGCATAGGACTAGCGGGGCTCCTGGGTGAGCAGTTCTTC
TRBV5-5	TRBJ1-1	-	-	CASSLRGDLLSGTEAFF	TGTGCCAGCAGCTTGCGAGGGGACCTCCTTTCCGGCACTGAAGCTTTCTTT
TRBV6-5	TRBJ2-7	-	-	CASTKSGTGYEQYF	TGTGCCAGCACTAAATCCGGGACTGGCTACGAGCAGTACTTC
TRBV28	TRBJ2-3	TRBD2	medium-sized	CASRILAGGEDTQYF	TGTGCCAGCAGGATACTAGCGGGAGGGGAAGATACGCAGTATTTT
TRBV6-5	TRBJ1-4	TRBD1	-	CASSDRAANEKLFF	TGTGCCAGCAGCGACAGGGCGGCGAATGAAAAACTGTTTTTT
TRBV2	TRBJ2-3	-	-	CASTNGPGTQYF	TGTGCCAGCACCAACGGACCGGGGACGCAGTATTTT
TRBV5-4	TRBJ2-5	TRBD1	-	CASSSDRRAETQYF	TGTGCCAGCAGCTCGGACAGGCGTGCAGAGACCCAGTACTTC
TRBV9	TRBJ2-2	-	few	CASSGHRGLATETGELFF	TGTGCCAGCAGCGGACACCGTGGGCTAGCGACCGAAACCGGGGAGCTGTTTTTT
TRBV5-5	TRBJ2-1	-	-	CASSLEGNPEQFF	TGTGCCAGCAGCTTGGAGGGTAATCCTGAGCAGTTCTTC